This T cell receptor (beta chain) was sequenced in a study of glioma-infiltrating T cells (dated by TCRdb to the mid-2010s). Regarding the research as a whole: The study sequenced TCR alpha- and beta-chain repertoires from glioma tissue, from non-neoplastic brain tissue and from matched peripheral blood mononuclear cells. To gauge divergence between tissue and blood T-cell populations, every tissue-infiltrating repertoire was compared against the peripheral blood repertoire from the same patient. Three low-grade glioma patients, several primary glioblastoma patients, and three non-glioma patients who contributed non-neoplastic brain tissue made up the paired cohort. Here is what the overall study found, with its caveats: In non-neoplastic patients, VJ-independent divergence between tissue and blood fell below expectation, whereas in all gliomas, and especially in low-grade gliomas, the divergence rose above expectation. The group comparisons were based on small numbers of patients: three non-neoplastic, three low-grade glioma and seven to nine glioblastoma patients. Very few CDR3 sequences were found to be shared between tissue and blood, and this scarcity was attributed to high CDR3 diversity and limited sampling.

A note on this clonotype: Its cognate antigen has yet to be identified. Its ends do not fully match the called genes, so a read error is possible.

TCR alpha and beta CDR3 regions were amplified with the iRepertoire nested amplicon-rescue multiplex PCR (arm-PCR) platform from RNA. For one-step reverse transcription and amplification, about 100-450 ng of tissue mRNA or PBMC total RNA was used as input. Following bead purification, Illumina adapters were added through a secondary multiplex PCR, and the libraries were then gel-purified between 200 and 400 bp. The libraries contained internal 6-nucleotide barcodes that were used for demultiplexing. Libraries were sequenced on an Illumina MiSeq with 2x220 or 2x250 nucleotide paired-end reads. In the source study's methods: Paired reads were merged with FLASH 1.2.11 and aligned to the GRCh37 human genome with BWA-MEM before extracting TRA and TRB reads. An IMGT-derived reference of cassette sequences and CDR3 motifs, with pseudogenes included, was used for V and J assignment. Reads were translated in three frames, and productive CDR3s were defined as those with a C...FGXG motif and no stop codons. Clonotypes were defined as unique combinations of V-J cassette pair and CDR3 amino acid sequence. Reads were filtered by Hamming distance, thresholded by each sample's sequence error rate in mapped regions. Clones were called with MiXCR by TCRdb after fastp trimmed the public reads at Q25, and only in-frame beta chains were retained. Entries that share a CDR3 protein sequence are merged under the most common genes and DNA. The V and J calls follow TCRdb's processing rather than the paper's. This sample is represented by 100,000 to 150,000 distinct CDR3 sequences; approximately 25% of them were singletons. The ten largest clones represent 13% to 15% of the sample.

The CDR3, from cysteine to phenylalanine, totals 14 residues. The sequence is cut down to CDR3 DNA, 42 bases in frame from base 1. Sequences SGHRS (CDR1) and YFSETQ (CDR2) are obtained from the germline V gene. Sequenced material: glioma tissue, nonneoplastic brain tissue, or PBMCs (not recorded which). The receptor was derived from a human donor with low-grade glioma or glioblastoma, undergoing nonglioma brain surgery, or in good health (not recorded which). The chain uses TRBV5-1 and TRBJ1-6, and TRBD1 may be the D gene, going by 6 matching bases. The sequenced DNA is TGCGCCAGCAGCTCACAGGGCGGTAATTCACCCCTCTACTTT. This is translated as CASSSQGGNSPLYF.